The entry below describes one T cell receptor (beta chain). The antigen it recognizes is unknown. No much larger clone exists at a distance of one base, and base qualities are not known. The CDR3 spans 15 residues, from the cysteine through the phenylalanine. Of the read, only the CDR3 DNA is kept; its 45 bases are in frame from base 1. The junction shows trimming of 1 base on V and 0 bases on J, plus 9 bases between the germline ends. CDR1 LGHNA and CDR2 YNFKEQ are derived from the germline V gene. Synthetic TCR analog templates were spiked into each PCR to estimate absolute template abundance from read counts. The immunoSEQ assay used bias-controlled V and J gene primers to amplify TCRbeta CDR3 regions from genomic DNA. Sequencing of rearranged TCRbeta segments was done at approximately 20X coverage. The study's own analysis went as follows. Clustering was used to correct sequencing errors, and CDR3s were annotated against IMGT so that V, D and J genes could be assigned. Downstream analyses used only productive TCRbeta rearrangements and left out out-of-frame or stop-codon sequences. To compute clonality, Shannon entropy was normalized by the log of the number of unique productive sequences and then subtracted from one. Fisher's exact test with Benjamini-Hochberg correction, at a threshold of adjusted p below 0.01, was used to find clones that differed between time points or between blood and tumor. In TCRdb, the immuneACCESS table is reduced to in-frame sequences with V and J assigned. These tables do not hold every clone; where another copy was compared, an unresolved V gene accounts for under half, and the others remain unexplained. That table supplies the V and J calls and clone size; D and trimming were determined from the DNA. The table for this sample lists 50,000 to 75,000 clones; approximately 75% of them were counted only once. The ten largest account for 1.5% to 2% of the sample.

The entry originates in a study of PD-L1 blockade in urothelial cancer (dated by TCRdb to the late 2010s). As for the study more broadly: Therapy was started at some point between 2013 and 2015 for all patients, and atezolizumab 1,200 mg was administered intravenously every 3 weeks. About 90% of the 29 patients were identified as males with urothelial cancer of bladder origin, and a prior smoking history was reported by 18 of 29 patients. Pretreatment blood TCR-seq was available for about 28 patients, at least one posttreatment blood collection was obtained for 25 or so patients, and tumor TCR-seq was available for 25 or so patients. Progression-free survival longer than 6 months counted as durable clinical benefit, and TCR features were additionally tested against both progression-free and overall survival. Nine patients achieved durable clinical benefit and approximately 20 did not. An ECOG performance status of 0 or 1 was recorded for the patients, and 0 to 3 prior chemotherapy regimens had been received by the patients. In the same patients, pretreatment tumors underwent whole exome sequencing and RNA sequencing in addition to TCR sequencing. A median of about 150,000 T cells and just over 80,000 unique TCRs was obtained from blood samples, and a median clonality of around 0.08 was observed. Somatic, immune and clinical correlates of response to PD-L1 blockade with atezolizumab in urothelial cancer were the focus of an exploratory multi-omic analysis. Pretreatment tumor samples, along with matched peripheral blood collected serially before and after atezolizumab treatment, underwent TCR sequencing. Blood samples were analyzed at 3 weeks after treatment start (second dose) and at 6 weeks after treatment start. What the authors observed across the whole study: Small sample size (n ≈ 27) and many exploratory analyses mean the results are intended to be hypothesis-generating. Patients with durable benefit showed greater expansion of tumor-associated TCR clones in peripheral blood 3 weeks after starting treatment (n of about 22, p = 0.022). Improved progression-free and overall survival was found to be associated with pretreatment peripheral blood TCR clonality below the median.

This sample's time point label indicates: pretreatment peripheral blood. A cohort of more than 25 patients with locally advanced or metastatic urothelial carcinoma, treated at Memorial Sloan Kettering on a trial protocol, was included. Peripheral blood mononuclear cells were collected pretreatment and during treatment, at between 1 and 8 total time points per patient. The Qiagen DNeasy Blood extraction kit was used to purify genomic DNA from total PBMCs and tumor samples. PBMCs were collected pretreatment and during treatment, and were isolated and stored as previously described. The clonotype comes from a man in his 70s with urothelial cancer. This chain joins TRBV4-2 to TRBJ1-1; the D gene remains uncertain. Here the sequenced sample was PBMCs, taken around atezolizumab (anti-PD-L1) treatment. The nucleotide sequence is given as TGTGCCAGCAGCCAAGTACAGAAAATGAACACTGAAGCTTTCTTT. Its protein product is CASSQVQKMNTEAFF.